This TCR beta chain was identified in a study of blood T cell repertoires in COVID-19. The assay was immunoSEQ multiplex PCR, and TCRdb's table has in-frame clones only and misses some. The sample contains about 180,000 clones, 80% to 90% of which appear only once. This clonotype originated in a man younger than 30 who had recovered from COVID-19. Sequencing input: peripheral blood.

The DNA for the CDR3 is TGTGCCAGCAGCCTAAAGCACACTGAAGCTTTCTTT. This translates into CASSLKHTEAFF. The genes are TRBV7-9 and TRBJ1-1; D gene uncertain. Germline V lookup: CDR1 SEHNR, CDR2 FQNEAQ (reference sequence). The CDR3 runs 12 residues. V was trimmed by 5 bases and J by 3 bases, leaving 7 bases between them.